Detailed here is one TCR beta chain. Its specificity is unknown. These data come from a study of cytomegalovirus exposure and HLA in healthy donors. V gave up 0 bases and J gave up 1 base; unmatched junction bases: 14. The germline gives CDR1 PRHDT, CDR2 FYEKMQ (reference sequence). The CDR3 has 19 amino acids. Findings and caveats of the study: Immune exposure data for these donors was limited to CMV serostatus.

The PCR contained 60 Vbeta and 13 Jbeta primers. TCRdb's table, derived via immunoSEQ multiplex PCR, lists solely in-frame clones and lacks some. Of about 130,000 clones in the sample, about 80% are singletons; the top ten hold approximately 9%. Healthy donors of bone marrow made up the group. This receptor was identified in a man aged 25 to 40 in good health and CMV-seropositive. The sequenced sample was PBMCs. The V and J genes are TRBV13 and TRBJ2-7; 8 bases match TRBD2. The CDR3 nucleotides read TGTGCCAGCAGCTTAGGCCATAATTCCCGTAGCGGGATTTCCTACGAGCAGTACTTC. This encodes CASSLGHNSRSGISYEQYF.